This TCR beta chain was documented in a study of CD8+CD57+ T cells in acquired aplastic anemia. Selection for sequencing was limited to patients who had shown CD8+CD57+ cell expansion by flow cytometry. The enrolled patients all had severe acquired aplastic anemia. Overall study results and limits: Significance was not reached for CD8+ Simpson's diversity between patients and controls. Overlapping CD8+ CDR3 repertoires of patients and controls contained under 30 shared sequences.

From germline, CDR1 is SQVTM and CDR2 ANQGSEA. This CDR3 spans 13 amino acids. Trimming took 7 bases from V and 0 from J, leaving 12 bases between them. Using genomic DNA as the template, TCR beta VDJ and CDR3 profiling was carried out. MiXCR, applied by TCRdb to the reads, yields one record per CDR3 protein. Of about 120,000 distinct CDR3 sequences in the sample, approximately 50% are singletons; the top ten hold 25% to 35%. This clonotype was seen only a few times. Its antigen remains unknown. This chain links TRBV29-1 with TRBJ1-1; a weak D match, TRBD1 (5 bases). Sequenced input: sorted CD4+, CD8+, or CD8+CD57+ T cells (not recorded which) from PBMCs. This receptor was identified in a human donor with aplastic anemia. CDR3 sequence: CSGRDSLNTEAFF. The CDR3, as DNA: TGCAGCGGAAGAGACAGCCTGAACACTGAAGCTTTCTTT.